Listed below are T cell receptor beta chains from one sample, sequenced in a study of blood T cell repertoires in COVID-19. Here immunoSEQ multiplex PCR was the method, and the copy in TCRdb shows in-frame clones only, minus some. The table includes 150,000 to 200,000 clones, 80% to 90% detected once. Sequencing used peripheral blood. Source of these receptors: a man aged 55-75 years with acute or convalescent COVID-19. Each CDR3 is given with its conserved first and last residue. A D gene is named only where the DNA matches it firmly. The size entry is marked missing in some rows and otherwise reads once, few, many or a size class.

V gene	D gene	J gene	clone size	CDR3 DNA	CDR3 protein
TRBV27	-	TRBJ1-3	-	TGTGCCAGCAGTATACACAGGGACTCTGGAAACACCATATATTTT	CASSIHRDSGNTIYF
TRBV4-2	TRBD2	TRBJ2-2	-	TGTGCCAGCAGCCAGTCGCTAGCGGACACCGGGGAGCTGTTTTTT	CASSQSLADTGELFF
TRBV27	TRBD1	TRBJ2-2	-	TGTGCCAGCACCTCCTCCGGGACAGGGCTGCCCGGGGAGCTGTTTTTT	CASTSSGTGLPGELFF
TRBV6-6	TRBD2	TRBJ2-2	-	TGTGCCAGCAGTCCCGGCTCTAGCGGACTGAACACCGGGGAGCTGTTTTTT	CASSPGSSGLNTGELFF
TRBV6-6	-	TRBJ1-2	-	TGTGCCAGCCTTCCCCGGGTAGAAGGGGACTATGGCTACACCTTC	CASLPRVEGDYGYTF
TRBV6-5	TRBD1	TRBJ2-7	-	TGTGCCAGCAGCAAAGGGACAGTACCCTACGAGCAGTACTTC	CASSKGTVPYEQYF
TRBV28	TRBD1	TRBJ1-1	-	TGTGCCAGCAGTCATTCCCGGGACAGGGGAGAAGCTTTCTTT	CASSHSRDRGEAFF
TRBV2	-	TRBJ2-5	once	TGTGCCAGCAATTCTTTTGCGGGACAGGAGACCCAGTACTTC	CASNSFAGQETQYF
TRBV27	-	TRBJ1-6	-	TGTGCCAGCAGTTTTAGGGAGCCTAATTCACCCCTCCACTTT	CASSFREPNSPLHF
TRBV15	-	TRBJ2-3	-	TGTGCCACCAGCAGAGGGGGGGGCCGTAGCACAGATACGCAGTATTTT	CATSRGGGRSTDTQYF
TRBV28	TRBD1	TRBJ1-5	once	TGTGCCAGCAGGGGACAGCTCAATCAGCCCCAGCATTTT	CASRGQLNQPQHF
TRBV27	TRBD1	TRBJ1-1	-	TGTGCCAGCAGTTTAAGGGGGACAGGGGGCTTGTACACTGAAGCTTTCTTT	CASSLRGTGGLYTEAFF
TRBV28	TRBD1	TRBJ2-7	-	TGTGCCAGCAGTTGGCCGGGACAGGCAACCTACGAGCAGTACTTC	CASSWPGQATYEQYF
TRBV5-1	-	TRBJ2-7	-	TGCGCCAGCAGCTTGCGTCGTCCGGCAGCGGCCCCTAACGAGCAGTACTTC	CASSLRRPAAAPNEQYF
TRBV5-1	-	TRBJ2-2	-	TGCGCCAGCAGCCAGGGTCGGAACACCGGGGAGCTGTTTTTT	CASSQGRNTGELFF
TRBV10-3	TRBD1	TRBJ1-3	-	TGTGCCATCAGTGAGTCGCTGTCGACAGGGGAAAACACCATATATTTT	CAISESLSTGENTIYF
TRBV2	TRBD2	TRBJ2-7	-	TGTGCCACCGGCGGGGGAAGCTCCTACGAGCAGTACTTC	CATGGGSSYEQYF
TRBV10-2	TRBD1	TRBJ2-2	-	TGCGCCAGCAGTGAGAGGACAGGGGTAACCGGGGAGCTGTTTTTT	CASSERTGVTGELFF
TRBV30	-	TRBJ1-6	-	TGTGCCTGGGACAGGCATAATTCACCCCTCCACTTT	CAWDRHNSPLHF
TRBV10-3	-	TRBJ1-1	-	TGTGCCATCGCACAGGGCCGAAACACTGAAGCTTTCTTT	CAIAQGRNTEAFF
TRBV5-1	TRBD1	TRBJ1-1	-	TGCGCCAGCAGCTTGGAATGGACAGGGCAGAGGTCTGAAGCTTTCTTT	CASSLEWTGQRSEAFF
TRBV28	-	TRBJ1-4	once	TGTGCCAGCACTCCGCAGGGTACTAATGAAAAACTGTTTTTT	CASTPQGTNEKLFF